Following are 8 T cell receptor beta chains from one sample sequenced in a study of T cell repertoires in cytomegalovirus infection. TCRdb re-derived calls from the reads in MiXCR, one entry per CDR3 protein. The sample consists of some 700,000 distinct CDR3 sequences, around a third of them appearing once. These TCRs are of unknown antigen specificity. The specimen was cultured PBMCs, collected from culture after CMV antigen stimulation. These receptors were taken from a human donor in good health (CMV status not recorded). Some clones in this sample may be carry-over from other donors' samples.

This clonotype was recorded at least ten times. The chain carries TRBV7-2 and TRBJ1-5; possible D gene TRBD1, 6 bases. V gave up 5 bases and J gave up 4 bases, with 12 bases separating them. This CDR3 spans 14 amino acids. Germline loops: CDR1 SGHTA, CDR2 FQGNSA. CDR3 in DNA: TGTGCCAGCAGCCTAAACAGGGATAATCAGCCCCAGCATTTT. It yields the protein CASSLNRDNQPQHF.

This clonotype came up many times. The chain carries TRBV7-2 and TRBJ2-5; a possible D gene is TRBD1 (5 bases). Deletions cut 10 bases from V and 0 bases from J, with 12 bases between. This CDR3 is built from 13 residues. Germline CDR1 and CDR2: SGHTA and FQGNSA. The DNA of the CDR3 is TGTGCCACCTCCAGGGTTTACCAAGAGACCCAGTACTTC. Protein: CATSRVYQETQYF. The entire variable domain, with the rest obtained from reference TRBV7-2 and TRBJ2-5, is as follows: GAGVSQSPSNKVTEKGKDVELRCDPISGHTALYWYRQSLGQGLEFLIYFQGNSAPDKSGLPSDRFSAERTGGSVSTLTIQRTQQEDSAVYLCATSRVYQETQYFGPGTRLLVL.

The chain joins TRBV7-8 to TRBJ1-3, with a possible D match to TRBD1 (6 bases). V was shortened by 3 bases and J by 4 bases, with 19 bases between the two germline ends. CDR3 length equals 17 residues. Germline V gene data show CDR1 as SGHVS and CDR2 as FQNEAQ. CDR3 sequence: CASSFSAWGQSGNTIYF. The DNA of the CDR3 is TGTGCCAGCAGCTTCTCTGCCTGGGGGCAATCGGGAAACACCATATATTTT.

Concerning this clonotype itself: A much larger clone differs by one base, so this may be a read error. This chain links TRBV7-6 with TRBJ2-7; no firm D call. From germline, CDR1 is SGHVS and CDR2 FNYEAQ. This CDR3 region has 12 residues. V lost 2 bases and J 2 bases, leaving 4 bases between the germline ends. The CDR3 is CASSLNAYEQYF. The CDR3 region has the DNA TGTGCCAGCAGCTTAAACGCCTACGAGCAGTACTTC. Full variable domain (missing parts from reference TRBV7-6 and TRBJ2-7): GAGVSQSPRYKVTKRGQDVALRCDPISGHVSLYWYRQALGQGPEFLTYFNYEAQQDKSGLPNDRFSAERPEGSISTLTIQRTEQRDSAMYRCASSLNAYEQYFGPGTRLTVT.

This clonotype occurred a few times. The gene calls are TRBV4-1 and TRBJ2-3; tentative D call: TRBD1 (5 bases). Germline CDR1 reads MGHRA; CDR2 reads YSYEKL. Deletions cut 1 base from V and 6 bases from J, with 11 bases between. CDR3 length: 14 residues. In DNA form, the CDR3 reads TGCGCCAGCAGCCAAGTTGGGGCGAGGGATACGCAGTATTTT. It codes for CASSQVGARDTQYF.

This chain uses TRBV7-9 with TRBJ2-7; D possibly corresponds to TRBD1 (7 bases). Trimming left V 5 bases short and J 5 bases short, with 13 bases between. The CDR3 is 13 residues long. The germline V gene has CDR1 SEHNR and CDR2 FQNEAQ (reference sequence). The CDR3 loop reads CASSAGQYDEQYF. The CDR3 DNA reads as TGTGCCAGCAGCGCGGGACAGTATGACGAGCAGTACTTC.

The J gene is TRBJ1-6, the V gene TRBV19, with no clear D. V lost 3 bases, J lost 2 bases, and 5 bases lay in between. The CDR3 runs 14 residues. The germline V gene encodes CDR1 LNHDA and CDR2 SQIVND (reference sequence). CDR3 nucleotide sequence: TGTGCCAGTAGTATCGTGGCCTATAATTCACCCCTCCACTTT. Translated: CASSIVAYNSPLHF.

The chain links TRBV27 to TRBJ1-1; 8 bases match TRBD1. The length of the CDR3 is 14 residues. The V and J ends lost 3 bases and 5 bases, in that order; junction bases with no gene match: 5. Germline V gives CDR1 MNHEY, CDR2 SMNVEV (reference sequence). CDR3 DNA: TGTGCCAGCAGTTTTCGGACAGGGCGGACTGAAGCTTTCTTT. Its protein product is CASSFRTGRTEAFF.